These 22 T cell receptor beta chains share one sample of origin, sequenced in a study of Graves' ophthalmopathy and Graves' hyperthyroidism. TCR beta CDR3 regions were amplified from RNA transcripts. HTBI-primed RT-PCR formed the first round, and a multiplex PCR formed the second. TCRdb processed the multiplex PCR reads anew with MiXCR; each CDR3 protein has one entry. The repertoire holds a few hundred thousand distinct CDR3 sequences, less than 45% seen once, with less than 4.5% in the top ten. Material for sequencing was peripheral blood or thyroid tissue (not recorded which). The receptor set was obtained from an adult man with Graves' hyperthyroidism.

The J gene is TRBJ2-5, the V gene TRBV7-2; D is unclear. The J call is doubtful: the DNA matches TRBJ2-1 better. CDR1 is SGHTA and CDR2 is FQGNSA in the germline V gene. This CDR3 region has 11 residues. The CDR3 coding sequence is TGTGCCAGCAGCTTATCGAGAGAGCAGTTCTTC. Its protein is CASSLSREQFF.

This clonotype has at least ten counts. The chain employs TRBV5-1 and TRBJ1-1, with a weak D call TRBD1 (5 bases). V lost 4 bases and J lost 2, with 9 bases in between. Germline CDR1 is SGHRS and CDR2 is YFSETQ. The CDR3 extends over 13 amino acids. The CDR3 loop is CASSIDRNTEAFF. The CDR3 DNA reads as TGCGCCAGCAGCATTGACAGAAACACTGAAGCTTTCTTT.

The DNA for the CDR3 is TGCAGCGTTGGGGGGGCGACAGGGGCAAGCTACACCTTC. Translating gives CSVGGATGASYTF. The V call is TRBV29-1, the J call TRBJ1-2; TRBD1 agrees at 8 bases. CDR1 is SQVTM and CDR2 is ANQGSEA in the germline V gene. This CDR3 spans 13 amino acids. V shed 4 bases, J shed 9 bases, and the junction held 10 bases outside the gene matches. Based on the CDR3 plus reference TRBV29-1 and TRBJ1-2, the full variable domain is SAVISQKPSRDICQRGTSLTIQCQVDSQVTMMFWYRQQPGQSLTLIATANQGSEATYESGFVIDKFPISRPNLTFSTLTVSNMSPEDSSIYLCSVGGATGASYTFGSGTRLTVV.

Worth noting for this clonotype: This may arise from a read error, as a much more abundant clone is one base away. The rearrangement joins TRBV6-5 to TRBJ1-1, with 10 bases lining up with TRBD1. Trimming removed 6 bases from V and 3 bases from J; junction bases left unmatched: 16. This CDR3 is 18 amino acids long. Germline V gives CDR1 MNHEY, CDR2 SVGAGI. This CDR3 reads CASRGGQGVQVRDTEAFF. The CDR3 bases are TGTGCCAGCAGGGGTGGACAGGGGGTACAGGTGAGGGACACTGAAGCTTTCTTT.

The J gene is TRBJ1-1, the V gene TRBV12-3 or TRBV12-4; no firm D call. There are 17 residues in the CDR3. Trimming pared 2 bases from V and 0 bases from J, leaving 16 bases between. CDR3 loop: CASSLRARGFLNTEAFF. The CDR3, as DNA: TGTGCCAGCAGTTTACGGGCGCGTGGATTCTTGAACACTGAAGCTTTCTTT.

The V gene is TRBV14, the J gene TRBJ2-1, with D possibly TRBD1 on 8 matching bases. V was pared by 6 bases and J by 3 bases, with 12 bases between. Per germline, CDR1 SGHDN and CDR2 FVKESK. CDR3 length: 14 amino acids. The CDR3 sequence is CASRQGGDYNEQFF. CDR3 sequence (DNA): TGTGCCAGCAGACAGGGGGGGGACTACAATGAGCAGTTCTTC. The full variable domain, completed using reference TRBV14 and TRBJ2-1, is EAGVTQFPSHSVIEKGQTVTLRCDPISGHDNLYWYRRVMGKEIKFLLHFVKESKQDESGMPNNRFLAERTGGTYSTLKVQPAELEDSGVYFCASRQGGDYNEQFFGPGTRLTVL.

This clonotype has at least ten counts. The V call is TRBV7-3, the J call TRBJ1-1; D gene uncertain. Trimming stripped 2 bases from V and 1 base from J, with 11 bases between. Germline CDR1 reads SGHTA; CDR2 reads FQGTGA. The CDR3 has 15 amino acids. As DNA, the CDR3 is TGTGCCAGCAGCTTATTAGGGAGTCGGAACACTGAAGCTTTCTTT. Amino acid sequence: CASSLLGSRNTEAFF.

The sample holds many counts of this clonotype. The chain recombines TRBV4-1 with TRBJ1-5; D call uncertain. The CDR3 has 15 residues. V was trimmed by 1 base and J by 2 bases, leaving 9 bases between them. Germline V gives CDR1 MGHRA, CDR2 YSYEKL. DNA for the CDR3: TGCGCCAGCAGCCAAGTCCAAAACCGCAATCAGCCCCAGCATTTT. Protein sequence: CASSQVQNRNQPQHF.

This chain links TRBV7-8 with TRBJ2-5, with 12 bases aligning to TRBD1. The V segment lost 5 bases and the J segment 5 bases; nucleotides outside the gene matches: 12. Germline lookup yields CDR1 SGHVS and CDR2 FQNEAQ. The length of the CDR3 is 17 residues. CDR3: CASSLTGTGGMRETQYF. The DNA of the CDR3 is TGTGCCAGCAGCCTCACCGGGACAGGGGGCATGCGGGAGACCCAGTACTTC.

CDR3 loop: CASWGGAAGDNEQFF. The CDR3 bases are TGTGCCAGTTGGGGGGGCGCGGCAGGGGACAATGAGCAGTTCTTC. The chain couples TRBV19 to TRBJ2-5; D is perhaps TRBD2 (7 bases). The J call may be faulty, since TRBJ2-1 better matches the DNA end. In germline, CDR1 is LNHDA, CDR2 SQIVND (reference sequence). This CDR3 is 15 amino acids long.

This clonotype was counted only a few times. The V call is TRBV12-3 or TRBV12-4, the J call TRBJ1-2, with TRBD1 matching 8 bases. The ends lost 5 bases at V and 8 bases at J; junction bases unmatched: 10. The length of the CDR3 is 14 residues. The CDR3 DNA follows: TGTGCCAGCAGTCCAGGGACAGGATTCAGGGGCTACACCTTC. It encodes CASSPGTGFRGYTF.

The chain employs TRBV12-3 or TRBV12-4 and TRBJ2-2; tentative D call: TRBD2 (6 bases). The CDR3 is 13 residues long. V shed 1 base and J shed 6 bases, with 6 bases lying between them. CDR3 region: CASSLGRAGELFF. CDR3 coding DNA: TGTGCCAGCAGTTTAGGGAGGGCCGGGGAGCTGTTTTTT.

This clonotype was detected many times. The rearrangement uses TRBV9 and TRBJ2-5; no firm D call. This CDR3 has 15 amino acids. Trimming left V 0 bases short and J 4 bases short, with 13 bases between. Germline V lookup: CDR1 SGDLS, CDR2 YYNGEE. CDR3 loop: CASSVDLGIGETQYF. CDR3 bases: TGTGCCAGCAGCGTAGATTTGGGGATTGGAGAGACCCAGTACTTC.

The chain is built from TRBV29-1 and TRBJ2-7; 8 nucleotides agree with TRBD1. Looked up from germline, CDR1 is SQVTM and CDR2 is ANQGSEA. The CDR3 sequence is 13 residues long. Germline trimming cut 6 bases from V and 5 bases from J; bases unmatched to any gene: 9. CDR3 residues: CSVAGTGLNEQYF. The CDR3 nucleotides read TGCAGCGTCGCTGGGACAGGCTTGAACGAGCAGTACTTC.

This clonotype was recorded many times. The chain recombines TRBV5-8 with TRBJ1-2; 8 bases align to TRBD1. CDR3 length: 16 residues. The V segment lost 1 base and the J segment 4 bases; nucleotides outside the gene matches: 9. Germline CDR1 SGHTS, CDR2 YDEGEE. CDR3 region: CASSLLQGQGSYGYTF. CDR3 sequence (DNA): TGTGCCAGCAGCTTGCTGCAAGGACAGGGTAGCTATGGCTACACCTTC. Variable domain in full (rest from reference TRBV5-8 and TRBJ1-2): EAGVTQSPTHLIKTRGQQATLRCSPISGHTSVYWYQQALGLGLQFLLWYDEGEERNRGNFPPRFSGRQFPNYSSELNVNALELEDSALYLCASSLLQGQGSYGYTFGSGTRLTVV.

A note on this clonotype: A much larger clone differs by one base, so this may be a read error. V is TRBV6-5 and J is TRBJ2-7, with unresolved D. Germline V CDR1 and CDR2: MNHEY, SVGAGI. The CDR3 length is 14 residues. CDR3 sequence: CAGSSGSERYEQYF. CDR3 sequence (DNA): TGTGCCGGCAGCTCCGGGTCGGAGCGCTACGAGCAGTACTTC.

Worth noting for this clonotype: A much more abundant neighbour one base away suggests this may be a read error. The V and J genes are TRBV7-9 and TRBJ1-1; 7 positions agree with TRBD1. Germline assignment: CDR1 SEHNR and CDR2 FQNEAQ (reference sequence). There are 15 residues in the CDR3. Germline trimming cut 8 bases from V and 1 base from J; bases unmatched to any gene: 10. The chain's CDR3 is CASGNRQGTNTEAFF. CDR3 sequence (DNA): TGTGCCAGCGGCAACCGACAGGGTACGAACACTGAAGCTTTCTTT.

Remarks on this clonotype: This may be a read error: a much more frequent sequence differs by one nucleotide. CDR3 DNA sequence: TGTGCCAGCGGCGTACGAGTAGGGGAAAAACTGTTTTTT. Protein product: CASGVRVGEKLFF. J is TRBJ1-4 and V is TRBV9; D unclear. Germline loops: CDR1 SGDLS, CDR2 YYNGEE. The CDR3 covers 13 residues. Using reference TRBV9 and TRBJ1-4 for the parts outside the CDR3, the full variable domain is DSGVTQTPKHLITATGQRVTLRCSPRSGDLSVYWYQQSLDQGLQFLIQYYNGEERAKGNILERFSAQQFPDLHSELNLSSLELGDSALYFCASGVRVGEKLFFGSGTQLSVL.

With regard to this clonotype: Relative to the germline gene, one junction end is altered; a read error may explain this. V usage is TRBV5-1 and J usage is TRBJ1-1; 7 bases map to TRBD1. The CDR3 runs to 15 residues. CDR1 is SGHRS and CDR2 is YFSETQ in the germline V gene. The CDR3 loop is CASSPRQGSNSEAFF. CDR3 bases: TGCGCCAGCAGCCCGAGACAGGGATCGAACTCTGAAGCTTTCTTT.

This clonotype was seen at least ten times. This chain uses TRBV6-4 with TRBJ2-7, with TRBD1 identical over 9 bases. V lost 2 bases, J lost 0 bases, and 5 bases stayed unmatched. Germline V lookup: CDR1 MRHNA, CDR2 SNTAGT. The CDR3 is made up of 16 amino acids. This CDR3 is CASSDLGQGNSYEQYF. The CDR3 DNA sequence: TGTGCCAGCAGTGACCTTGGACAGGGGAACTCCTACGAGCAGTACTTC.

The chain combines TRBV29-1 with TRBJ2-5; 9 bases are shared with TRBD1. CDR1 is SQVTM, CDR2 ANQGSEA, per germline. J was trimmed by 5 bases and V by 8 bases; bases with no gene match: 6. The CDR3 loop spans 12 amino acids. CDR3 amino acids: CSLTGGRETQYF. The CDR3, as DNA: TGCAGCTTGACAGGGGGTCGGGAGACCCAGTACTTC.

Comments on this clonotype: This sequence may be a read error, since a much larger clone differs from it by one base. The chain employs TRBV7-9 and TRBJ2-7, with TRBD2 matching over 10 bases. The CDR3 has 14 amino acids. The germline V gene encodes CDR1 SEHNR and CDR2 FQNEAQ (reference sequence). The CDR3 DNA reads as TGTGCCAGCAGCCTCGGGCTAGCGGGAGTCGAGCAGTGCTTC. Residues: CASSLGLAGVEQCF.